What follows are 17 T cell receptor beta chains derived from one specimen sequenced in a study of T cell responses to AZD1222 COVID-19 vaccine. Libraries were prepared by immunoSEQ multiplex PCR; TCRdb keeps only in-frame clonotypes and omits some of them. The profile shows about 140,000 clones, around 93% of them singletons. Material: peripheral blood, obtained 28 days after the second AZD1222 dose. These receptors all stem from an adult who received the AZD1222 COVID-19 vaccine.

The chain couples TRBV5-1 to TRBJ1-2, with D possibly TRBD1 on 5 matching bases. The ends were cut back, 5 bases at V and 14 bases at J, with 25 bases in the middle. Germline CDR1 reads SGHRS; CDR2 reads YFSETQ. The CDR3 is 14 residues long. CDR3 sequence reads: CASRPAVSQGEGTF. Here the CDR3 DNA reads TGCGCCAGCAGACCGGCTGTGTCGCAGGGCGAAGGAACCTTC.

CDR3 amino acids: CASSPQSGATDTQYF. CDR3 in DNA: TGTGCCAGCTCACCCCAAAGCGGGGCCACAGATACGCAGTATTTT. The chain carries TRBV18 and TRBJ2-3; 7 nucleotides align to TRBD2. This CDR3 comprises 15 residues. Looked up from germline, CDR1 is KGHSH and CDR2 is LQKENI. The junction had 5 bases not matched to a gene; V was cut back by 3 bases and J by 2 bases.

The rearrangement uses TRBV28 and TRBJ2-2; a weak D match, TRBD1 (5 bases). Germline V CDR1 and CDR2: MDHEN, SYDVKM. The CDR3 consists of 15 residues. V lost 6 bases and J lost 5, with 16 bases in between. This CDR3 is CASSKDTPRTGELFF. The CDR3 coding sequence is TGTGCCAGCAGCAAGGACACCCCGAGGACCGGGGAGCTGTTTTTT.

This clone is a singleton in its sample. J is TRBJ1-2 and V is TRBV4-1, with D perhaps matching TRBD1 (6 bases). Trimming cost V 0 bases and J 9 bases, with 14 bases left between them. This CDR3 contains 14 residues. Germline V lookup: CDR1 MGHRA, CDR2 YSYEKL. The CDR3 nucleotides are TGCGCCAGCAGCCAAGATCGGACAGTCTTTCGCTACACCTTC. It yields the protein CASSQDRTVFRYTF.

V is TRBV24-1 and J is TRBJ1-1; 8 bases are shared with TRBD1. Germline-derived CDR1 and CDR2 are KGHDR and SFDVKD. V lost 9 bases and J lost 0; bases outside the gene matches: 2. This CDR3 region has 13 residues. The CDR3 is CATGDRMNTEAFF. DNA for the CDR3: TGTGCCACCGGGGACAGGATGAACACTGAAGCTTTCTTT.

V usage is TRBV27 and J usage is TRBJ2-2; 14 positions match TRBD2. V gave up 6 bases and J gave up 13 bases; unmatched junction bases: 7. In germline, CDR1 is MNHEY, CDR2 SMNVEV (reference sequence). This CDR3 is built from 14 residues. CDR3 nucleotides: TGTGCCAGCAGACCAGGACTAGCGGGAGGTGGGCTGTTTTTT. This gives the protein CASRPGLAGGGLFF.

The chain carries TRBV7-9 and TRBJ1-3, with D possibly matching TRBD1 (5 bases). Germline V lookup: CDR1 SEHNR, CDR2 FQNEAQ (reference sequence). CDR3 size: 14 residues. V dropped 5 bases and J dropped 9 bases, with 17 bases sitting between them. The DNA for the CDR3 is TGTGCCAGCAGCCCCGGCAGGGAAGTGGGCACCATATATTTT. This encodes CASSPGREVGTIYF.

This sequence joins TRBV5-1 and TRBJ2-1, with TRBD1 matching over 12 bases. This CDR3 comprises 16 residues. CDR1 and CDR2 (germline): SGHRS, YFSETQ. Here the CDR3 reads CASGTGGYTSYNEQFF. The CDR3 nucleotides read TGCGCAAGCGGGACAGGGGGCTATACCTCCTACAATGAGCAGTTCTTC.

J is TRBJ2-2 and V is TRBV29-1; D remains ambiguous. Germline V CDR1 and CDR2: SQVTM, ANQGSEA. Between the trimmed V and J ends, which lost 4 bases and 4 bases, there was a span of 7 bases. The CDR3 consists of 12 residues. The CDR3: CSVGQPTGELFF. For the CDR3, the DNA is TGCAGCGTTGGGCAGCCCACCGGGGAGCTGTTTTTT.

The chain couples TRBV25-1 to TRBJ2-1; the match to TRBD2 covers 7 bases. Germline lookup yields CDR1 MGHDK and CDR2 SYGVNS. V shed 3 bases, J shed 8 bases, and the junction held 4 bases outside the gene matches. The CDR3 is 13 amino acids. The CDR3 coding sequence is TGTGCCAGCAGTGATTGGGGGAGGGATGAGCAGTTCTTC. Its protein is CASSDWGRDEQFF.

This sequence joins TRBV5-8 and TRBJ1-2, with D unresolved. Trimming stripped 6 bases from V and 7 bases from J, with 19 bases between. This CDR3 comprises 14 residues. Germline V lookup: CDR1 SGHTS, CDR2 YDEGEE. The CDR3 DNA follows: TGTGCCAGCAAGATCCAGCCTCTATCAGGTGGCTACACCTTC. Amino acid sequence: CASKIQPLSGGYTF.

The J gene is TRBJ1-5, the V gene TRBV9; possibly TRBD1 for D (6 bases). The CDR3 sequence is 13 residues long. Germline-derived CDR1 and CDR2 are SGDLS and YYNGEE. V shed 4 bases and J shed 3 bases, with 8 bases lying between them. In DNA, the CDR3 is TGTGCCAGCAGCCGGGACACCAATCAGCCCCAGCATTTT. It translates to CASSRDTNQPQHF.

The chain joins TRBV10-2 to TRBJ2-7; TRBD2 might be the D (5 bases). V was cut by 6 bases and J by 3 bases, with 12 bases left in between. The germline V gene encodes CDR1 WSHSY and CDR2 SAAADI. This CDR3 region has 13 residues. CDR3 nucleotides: TGCGCCAGCAGGGAGGTCCCAGGCTACGAGCAGTACTTC. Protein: CASREVPGYEQYF.

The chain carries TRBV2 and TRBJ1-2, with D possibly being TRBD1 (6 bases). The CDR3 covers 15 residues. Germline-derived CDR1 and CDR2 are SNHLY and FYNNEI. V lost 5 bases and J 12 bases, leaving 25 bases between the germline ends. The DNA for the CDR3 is TGTGCCAGCAGTAGGTTACTAGGGACCGCAGCAGGGGACACCTTC. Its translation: CASSRLLGTAAGDTF.

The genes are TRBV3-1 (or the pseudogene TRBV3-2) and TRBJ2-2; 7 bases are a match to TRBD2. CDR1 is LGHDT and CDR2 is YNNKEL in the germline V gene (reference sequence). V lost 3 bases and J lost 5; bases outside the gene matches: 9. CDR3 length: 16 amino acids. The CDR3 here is CASSQGGTLRTGELFF. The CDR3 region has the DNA TGTGCCAGCAGCCAGGGGGGGACTCTAAGGACCGGGGAGCTGTTTTTT.

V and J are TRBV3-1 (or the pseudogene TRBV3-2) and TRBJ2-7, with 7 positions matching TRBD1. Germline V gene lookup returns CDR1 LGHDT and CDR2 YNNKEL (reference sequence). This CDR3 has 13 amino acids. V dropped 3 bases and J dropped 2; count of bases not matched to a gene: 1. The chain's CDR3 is CASSQTGPYEQYF. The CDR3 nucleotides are TGTGCCAGCAGCCAGACAGGGCCCTACGAGCAGTACTTC.

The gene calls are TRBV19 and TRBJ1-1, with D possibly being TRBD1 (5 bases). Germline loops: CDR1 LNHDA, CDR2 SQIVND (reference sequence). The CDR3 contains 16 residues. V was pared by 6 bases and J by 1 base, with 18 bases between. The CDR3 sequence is CASRDRDRGRNTEAFF. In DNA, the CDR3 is TGTGCCAGTAGAGACCGGGACCGGGGTAGGAACACTGAAGCTTTCTTT.